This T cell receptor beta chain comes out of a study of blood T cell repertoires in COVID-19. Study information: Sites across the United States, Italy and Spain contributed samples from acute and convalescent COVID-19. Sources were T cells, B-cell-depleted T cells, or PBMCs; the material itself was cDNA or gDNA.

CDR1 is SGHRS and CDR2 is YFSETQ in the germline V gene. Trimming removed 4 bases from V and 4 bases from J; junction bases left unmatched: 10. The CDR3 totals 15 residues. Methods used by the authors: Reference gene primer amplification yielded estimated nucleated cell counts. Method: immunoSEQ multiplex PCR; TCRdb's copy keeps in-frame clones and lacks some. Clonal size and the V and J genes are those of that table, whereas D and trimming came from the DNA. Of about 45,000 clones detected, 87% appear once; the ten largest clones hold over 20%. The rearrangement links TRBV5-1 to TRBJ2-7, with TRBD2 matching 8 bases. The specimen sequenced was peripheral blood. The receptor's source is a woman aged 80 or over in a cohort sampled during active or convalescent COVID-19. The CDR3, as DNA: TGCGCCAGCAGCCCCGTTGGGGCGGGGGGTTACGAGCAGTACTTC. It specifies CASSPVGAGGYEQYF. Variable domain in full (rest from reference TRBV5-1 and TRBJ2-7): KAGVTQTPRYLIKTRGQQVTLSCSPISGHRSVSWYQQTPGQGLQFLFEYFSETQRNKGNFPGRFSGRQFSNSRSEMNVSTLELGDSALYLCASSPVGAGGYEQYFGPGTRLTVT.